This T cell receptor beta chain was identified during a study of control samples from healthy donors and cancer patients. CDR1 SGHKS and CDR2 YYEKEE come from the germline V gene (reference sequence). This CDR3 contains 14 residues. The ends lost 1 base at V and 3 bases at J; junction bases unmatched: 3. The protocol was immunoSEQ multiplex PCR, while the TCRdb copy is restricted to in-frame clones and leaves out a portion. This table holds 100,000 to 150,000 clones, 90% to 95% found once. The chain combines TRBV5-5 with TRBJ2-7, with 8 nucleotides matching TRBD2. Sequencing used blood. This sequence was found in a woman under 30 in good health. The CDR3 reads CASSLTSGVYEQYF. The CDR3 DNA sequence: TGTGCCAGCAGCTTGACTAGCGGAGTCTACGAGCAGTACTTC.